The entry below gives a single T cell receptor (beta chain) sequence along with its context. Its antigen is not known. This record belongs to a study of T cell responses to AZD1222 COVID-19 vaccine. V lost 1 base and J lost 8; bases outside the gene matches: 9. The CDR3 consists of 16 residues. The germline V gene encodes CDR1 MNHEY and CDR2 SVGAGI. General study results and limits: The peak T cell response came first, and repertoires were sampled only after it.

Profiling relied on immunoSEQ multiplex PCR, and the TCRdb table lists in-frame clones only, not all of them. The sample includes 150,000 to 180,000 clones, approximately 87% of them seen just once. This clonotype was sampled from an adult in good health. Specimen: peripheral blood, collected on day 0 of MenACWY control vaccination. This chain joins TRBV6-5 and TRBJ1-2, with 11 bases that match TRBD1. The CDR3 here is CASSYFGQGARRGYTF. The CDR3 nucleotides are TGTGCCAGCAGTTACTTCGGACAGGGGGCTCGTCGAGGCTACACCTTC.